One and the same sample provided the 11 T cell receptor beta chains below, sequenced in a study of Graves' ophthalmopathy and Graves' hyperthyroidism. RNA served as the template for amplifying TCR beta CDR3 regions. The first round was an RT-PCR with HTBI primers, and the second round was a multiplex PCR. TCRdb reprocessed the multiplex PCR reads with MiXCR, giving one entry per CDR3 protein. Here the sample spans roughly 500,000 distinct CDR3 sequences, over 13% being singletons. Input material: blood. These receptors were obtained from a young woman with Graves' ophthalmopathy.

The chain recombines TRBV11-3 with TRBJ2-1, with 9 bases fitting TRBD1. The J segment lost 2 bases and the V segment lost 5 bases, leaving 13 bases of the junction unmatched. The CDR3 loop spans 18 amino acids. Germline CDR1 is SGHNT and CDR2 is YENEEA. The CDR3 DNA sequence: TGTGCCAGCAGCCTAAACCCTGCGGGACAGGGTACCTACAATGAGCAGTTCTTC. Amino acid sequence: CASSLNPAGQGTYNEQFF.

Ten or more counts support this clonotype. The chain recombines TRBV28 with TRBJ2-7, with a tentative D call TRBD2 (5 bases). The CDR3 extends over 14 amino acids. CDR1 and CDR2 from the germline V gene are MDHEN and SYDVKM. Deletions cut 5 bases from V and 2 bases from J, with 13 bases between. The CDR3 DNA is TGTGCCAGCAGTGAAGCACTAGGACCCTACGAGCAGTACTTC. This gives the protein CASSEALGPYEQYF.

The J gene is TRBJ2-2, the V gene TRBV7-2; D gene ambiguous. The CDR3 length is 15 residues. CDR1 and CDR2 (germline): SGHTA, FQGNSA. Trimming left V 0 bases short and J 4 bases short, with 9 bases between. Here the CDR3 reads CASSLAQVFTGELFF. DNA of the CDR3: TGTGCCAGCAGCTTAGCACAAGTATTCACCGGGGAGCTGTTTTTT. Full variable domain (outside the CDR3, taken from reference TRBV7-2 and TRBJ2-2): GAGVSQSPSNKVTEKGKDVELRCDPISGHTALYWYRQSLGQGLEFLIYFQGNSAPDKSGLPSDRFSAERTGGSVSTLTIQRTQQEDSAVYLCASSLAQVFTGELFFGEGSRLTVL.

Here the CDR3 DNA reads TGCAGTGCTAATCATGTGACCCAGTACTTC. It is translated as CSANHVTQYF. The chain carries TRBV20-1 and TRBJ2-5; D is unresolved. The CDR3 consists of 10 residues. CDR1 and CDR2 from the germline V gene are DFQATT and SNEGSKA (reference sequence). Trimming stripped 4 bases from V and 7 bases from J, with 7 bases between.

Comments on this clonotype: A read error may explain this, as a much larger clone is one base away. The chain joins TRBV24-1 to TRBJ2-6, with D tentatively TRBD1 (5 bases). This CDR3 region has 15 residues. Germline loops: CDR1 KGHDR, CDR2 SFDVKD. CDR3 amino acids: CATSEGNSGANVLSF. The CDR3 DNA is TGTGCCACCAGTGAAGGCAACTCTGGGGCCAACGTCCTGAGTTTC.

This clonotype was seen ten or more times. The V gene is TRBV28, the J gene TRBJ1-1; tentative D call: TRBD1 (6 bases). CDR1 is MDHEN and CDR2 is SYDVKM in the germline V gene. Trimming removed 8 bases from V and 1 base from J, with 26 bases in between. This CDR3 spans 18 amino acids. CDR3 nucleotide sequence: TGTGCCAGCTCGACTCGGCGGGCGGGGGGCACGGGGAACACTGAAGCTTTCTTT. It is translated as CASSTRRAGGTGNTEAFF.

This clonotype has at least ten counts. A single base separates this from a much larger clone, so it may be a read error. The rearrangement links TRBV12-3 or TRBV12-4 to TRBJ2-5; 10 bases are a match to TRBD2. This CDR3 comprises 14 residues. The chain's CDR3 is CANSPGLAKETQYF. The CDR3 nucleotides read TGTGCCAACAGTCCGGGACTAGCGAAAGAGACCCAGTACTTC.

This clonotype was seen ten or more times. This sequence joins TRBV7-8 and TRBJ1-1, with D tentatively TRBD1 (6 bases). From germline, CDR1 is SGHVS and CDR2 FQNEAQ. CDR3 length: 17 residues. V gave up 6 bases and J gave up 1 base, with 21 bases separating them. The CDR3 nucleotides are TGTGCCAGCAGAATAGCGGGGGGGGCGGGCCCGAACACTGAAGCTTTCTTT. It is translated as CASRIAGGAGPNTEAFF.

Ten or more counts support this clonotype. The rearrangement uses TRBV7-2 and TRBJ2-3, with TRBD2 identical over 8 bases. The CDR3 runs to 13 residues. Germline V CDR1 and CDR2: SGHTA, FQGNSA. V was clipped by 0 bases and J by 10 bases; unmatched bases: 3. For the CDR3, the DNA is TGTGCCAGCAGCTTAGCCCGGACTAGCTCGCAGTATTTT. Residues: CASSLARTSSQYF.

This clonotype has at least ten counts. The chain recombines TRBV7-2 with TRBJ2-7; D could derive from TRBD1 or TRBD2 (6 bases each). The CDR3 sequence is 15 residues long. Germline V gene lookup returns CDR1 SGHTA and CDR2 FQGNSA. The ends were cut back, 3 bases at V and 4 bases at J, with 16 bases in the middle. The CDR3 bases are TGTGCCAGCAGCTTGTATGGCAGGGGAGGATACGAGCAGTACTTC. Residues: CASSLYGRGGYEQYF.

In this sample, this clonotype turned up many times. This chain connects TRBV9 to TRBJ1-2, with TRBD1 matching over 12 bases. J lost 3 bases, V lost 1 base, and 4 bases had no gene match. This CDR3 comprises 16 residues. Germline V gene lookup returns CDR1 SGDLS and CDR2 YYNGEE. The CDR3 coding sequence is TGTGCCAGCAGCGTATCCCGGGACAGGGGGCACTATGGCTACACCTTC. It encodes CASSVSRDRGHYGYTF. Full variable domain (remainder filled in from reference TRBV9 and TRBJ1-2): DSGVTQTPKHLITATGQRVTLRCSPRSGDLSVYWYQQSLDQGLQFLIQYYNGEERAKGNILERFSAQQFPDLHSELNLSSLELGDSALYFCASSVSRDRGHYGYTFGSGTRLTVV.